The 6 T cell receptor beta chains below come from one sample, sequenced in a study of breast tumors, draining lymph nodes, adjacent tissues. Axillary draining lymph nodes of breast cancer patients supplied the node samples. TCRdb ran MiXCR on the multiplex PCR reads and lists one entry per CDR3 protein. The sample gives 150,000 to 200,000 distinct CDR3 sequences, roughly a third of which show up once; around 4.1% is in the top ten. Sequencing used axillary lymph node tissue. The receptor source for this set is a female donor with breast cancer. Some clones in this sample may be carry-over from other donors' samples.

This clonotype has at least ten counts. CDR3 protein: CSGGLAGSRELFF. DNA for the CDR3: TGCAGCGGTGGACTAGCGGGAAGTCGGGAGCTGTTTTTT. The chain recombines TRBV29-1 with TRBJ2-2; 12 nucleotides align to TRBD2. The CDR3 has 13 amino acids. Looked up from germline, CDR1 is SQVTM and CDR2 is ANQGSEA. V shed 7 bases, J shed 9 bases, and the junction held 6 bases outside the gene matches.

In regard to this clonotype: A much bigger clone sits one base away, suggesting this may be a read error. The gene calls are TRBV5-6 and TRBJ2-7; possible D gene TRBD2, 6 bases. V lost 3 bases, J lost 4 bases, and 17 bases lay in between. The CDR3 loop spans 15 amino acids. Germline CDR1 reads SGHDT; CDR2 reads YYEEEE. CDR3 coding DNA: TGTGCCAGCAGCTCGTATACTAGCTCCATATACGAGCAGTACTTC. It codes for CASSSYTSSIYEQYF.

The chain recombines TRBV5-1 with TRBJ1-4; 11 bases agree with TRBD1. Germline CDR1 reads SGHRS; CDR2 reads YFSETQ. The CDR3 totals 15 residues. After removal of 9 bases from V and 0 bases from J, the junction contained 4 bases not matched to a gene. CDR3 DNA sequence: TGCGCCACCAGGGACAGGGGGGCAACTAATGAAAAACTGTTTTTT. Translating gives CATRDRGATNEKLFF.

This clonotype appeared many times. The chain links TRBV7-2 to TRBJ1-3; 7 positions agree with TRBD1. CDR3 length: 15 amino acids. Trimming at V came to 1 base and at J to 4 bases, leaving 4 bases not matched to a gene. Germline V gene lookup returns CDR1 SGHTA and CDR2 FQGNSA. CDR3 amino acids: CASSLEGTVGNTIYF. DNA for the CDR3: TGTGCCAGCAGCTTAGAGGGGACAGTCGGAAACACCATATATTTT. The whole variable domain, filled in from reference TRBV7-2 and TRBJ1-3, reads GAGVSQSPSNKVTEKGKDVELRCDPISGHTALYWYRQSLGQGLEFLIYFQGNSAPDKSGLPSDRFSAERTGGSVSTLTIQRTQQEDSAVYLCASSLEGTVGNTIYFGEGSWLTVV.

CDR3: CASRPPGGYQNYGYTF. CDR3 bases: TGTGCCAGCAGGCCCCCGGGGGGCTACCAAAACTATGGCTACACCTTC. The chain couples TRBV6-5 to TRBJ1-2, with a possible D match to TRBD1 (6 bases). Per the germline V gene, CDR1 is MNHEY and CDR2 is SVGAGI. This CDR3 region has 16 residues. With 6 bases removed from V and 2 bases from J, the gap between germline ends came to 19 bases.

This clonotype was picked up many times. This chain connects TRBV2 to TRBJ1-3; no clear D. This CDR3 has 15 amino acids. V was cut by 5 bases and J by 0 bases, with 11 bases left in between. Germline CDR1 reads SNHLY; CDR2 reads FYNNEI. The DNA of the CDR3 is TGTGCCAGCAGTCCACACCCCGGCTCTGGAAACACCATATATTTT. It yields the protein CASSPHPGSGNTIYF. Full variable domain (missing parts from reference TRBV2 and TRBJ1-3): EPEVTQTPSHQVTQMGQEVILRCVPISNHLYFYWYRQILGQKVEFLVSFYNNEISEKSEIFDDQFSVERPDGSNFTLKIRSTKLEDSAMYFCASSPHPGSGNTIYFGEGSWLTVV.